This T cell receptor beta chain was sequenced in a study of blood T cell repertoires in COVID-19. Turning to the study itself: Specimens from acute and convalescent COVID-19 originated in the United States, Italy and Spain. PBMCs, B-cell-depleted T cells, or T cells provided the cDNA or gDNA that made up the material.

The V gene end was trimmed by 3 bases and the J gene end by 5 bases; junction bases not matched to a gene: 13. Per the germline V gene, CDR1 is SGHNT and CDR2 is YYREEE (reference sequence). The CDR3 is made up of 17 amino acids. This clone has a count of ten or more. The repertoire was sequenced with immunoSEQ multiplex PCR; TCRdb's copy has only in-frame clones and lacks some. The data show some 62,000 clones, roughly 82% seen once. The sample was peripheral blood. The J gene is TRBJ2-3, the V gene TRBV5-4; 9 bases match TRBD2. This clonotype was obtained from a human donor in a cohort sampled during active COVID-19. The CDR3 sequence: CASSSQRGRGGGDTQYF. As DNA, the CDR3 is TGTGCCAGCAGCTCCCAACGAGGGCGGGGGGGAGGAGATACGCAGTATTTT.